This T cell receptor beta chain was recovered during a study of blood T cells in healthy people across ages. The second PCR ran roughly 6 to 11 cycles with a sample-barcoded 5' primer and J-beta primers. A single record per CDR3 protein comes from TCRdb applying MiXCR to the 5' RACE reads. Here the sample spans approximately 1.5 million distinct CDR3 sequences, almost 35% being singletons. CDR3 size: 14 residues. CDR1 and CDR2 from the germline V gene are PRHDT and FYEKMQ (reference sequence). On this clonotype: Compared with germline, one end of the junction differs, possibly owing to a read error.

The sequence came from a woman in her twenties or thirties in good health. The chain recombines TRBV13 with TRBJ1-1, with a weak D call TRBD1 (5 bases). Specimen: blood. CDR3 nucleotide sequence: TGTGCCGGCAGCCCGGGACCGACGAACACTGAAGCTTTCTTT. The encoded protein is CAGSPGPTNTEAFF.